Each of the 8 T cell receptor beta chains below was sequenced from the same sample in a study of blood T cells in healthy people across ages. With a J-beta primer mix and a sample-barcoded 5' primer, a second PCR ran about 6 to 11 cycles. TCRdb passed the 5' RACE reads through MiXCR, listing each CDR3 protein once. In the table there are approximately 670,000 distinct CDR3 sequences, around 38% of which are singletons. The sequenced material came from blood. The receptors shown here come from a man older than 75 in good health.

This clonotype was seen at least ten times. The rearrangement joins TRBV20-1 to TRBJ2-7; TRBD2 matches at 16 bases. V shed 6 bases and J 4 bases; nucleotides not matched to a gene: 3. The CDR3 totals 14 residues. CDR1 is DFQATT and CDR2 is SNEGSKA in the germline V gene (reference sequence). The CDR3 DNA sequence: TGCAGTGCGGGACTAGCGGGGGGGCCTTACGAGCAGTACTTC. Amino acids: CSAGLAGGPYEQYF.

The gene calls are TRBV28 and TRBJ1-2, with 10 bases that match TRBD1. The CDR3 spans 12 residues. J was trimmed by 3 bases and V by 8 bases; bases with no gene match: 0. Germline CDR1 and CDR2: MDHEN and SYDVKM. CDR3 sequence (DNA): TGTGCCAGCGGACAGGGGGACTATGGCTACACCTTC. Its translation is CASGQGDYGYTF.

The gene calls are TRBV2 and TRBJ2-5, with D tentatively TRBD2 (5 bases). Per the germline V gene, CDR1 is SNHLY and CDR2 is FYNNEI. The CDR3 contains 15 residues. V lost 2 bases and J lost 5, with 15 bases in between. DNA for the CDR3: TGTGCCAGCAGTGAACAATCCGGGGTTTACGAGACCCAGTACTTC. This gives the protein CASSEQSGVYETQYF. The full variable domain, completed using reference TRBV2 and TRBJ2-5, is EPEVTQTPSHQVTQMGQEVILRCVPISNHLYFYWYRQILGQKVEFLVSFYNNEISEKSEIFDDQFSVERPDGSNFTLKIRSTKLEDSAMYFCASSEQSGVYETQYFGPGTRLLVL.

J is TRBJ1-4 and V is TRBV16; 7 bases agree with TRBD1. CDR3 length equals 18 residues. Germline CDR1 and CDR2: KGHSY and FQNENV. The V and J ends lost 3 bases and 0 bases, in that order; junction bases with no gene match: 10. Here the CDR3 reads CASSQWTGDVTTNEKLFF. The CDR3 nucleotides are TGTGCCAGCAGCCAGTGGACAGGCGATGTTACAACTAATGAAAAACTGTTTTTT.

This clonotype has a count of ten or more. The genes are TRBV10-1 and TRBJ2-1; D is ambiguous. The CDR3 consists of 14 residues. Germline CDR1 is WNHNN and CDR2 is SYGVQD (reference sequence). V was clipped by 4 bases and J by 6 bases, with 13 bases between them. CDR3 in DNA: TGCGCCAGCAGTGGGGTATGGGAATCCAATGAGCAGTTCTTC. Protein: CASSGVWESNEQFF.

CDR3 amino acids: CASSRTSGVYNEQYF. The CDR3 bases are TGTGCCAGCAGCCGGACTAGCGGGGTATACAATGAGCAGTACTTC. The chain combines TRBV7-2 with TRBJ2-1; 12 bases match TRBD2. The J call may be wrong; the DNA end is better matched by TRBJ2-7. The CDR3 runs 15 residues. Germline V gene sequence: CDR1 SGHTA, CDR2 FQGNSA.

This clonotype was seen a few times. The chain carries TRBV20-1 and TRBJ2-7; 10 nucleotides match TRBD2. Germline V gene lookup returns CDR1 DFQATT and CDR2 SNEGSKA (reference sequence). There are 15 residues in the CDR3. V gave up 4 bases and J gave up 2 bases; unmatched junction bases: 8. CDR3 DNA sequence: TGCAGTGCTAACCGACCGCTAGCGGGGGCCTACGAGCAGTACTTC. This encodes CSANRPLAGAYEQYF.

This clonotype was detected a few times. The CDR3 protein is CSARQGGTEAFF. The CDR3 DNA reads TGCAGTGCTAGGCAGGGTGGGACTGAAGCTTTCTTT. This chain joins TRBV20-1 and TRBJ1-1; the D gene is possibly TRBD1 (5 bases). Germline lookup yields CDR1 DFQATT and CDR2 SNEGSKA (reference sequence). The germline V and J ends were trimmed by 3 bases and 5 bases, with 10 bases remaining between them. The length of the CDR3 is 12 residues.